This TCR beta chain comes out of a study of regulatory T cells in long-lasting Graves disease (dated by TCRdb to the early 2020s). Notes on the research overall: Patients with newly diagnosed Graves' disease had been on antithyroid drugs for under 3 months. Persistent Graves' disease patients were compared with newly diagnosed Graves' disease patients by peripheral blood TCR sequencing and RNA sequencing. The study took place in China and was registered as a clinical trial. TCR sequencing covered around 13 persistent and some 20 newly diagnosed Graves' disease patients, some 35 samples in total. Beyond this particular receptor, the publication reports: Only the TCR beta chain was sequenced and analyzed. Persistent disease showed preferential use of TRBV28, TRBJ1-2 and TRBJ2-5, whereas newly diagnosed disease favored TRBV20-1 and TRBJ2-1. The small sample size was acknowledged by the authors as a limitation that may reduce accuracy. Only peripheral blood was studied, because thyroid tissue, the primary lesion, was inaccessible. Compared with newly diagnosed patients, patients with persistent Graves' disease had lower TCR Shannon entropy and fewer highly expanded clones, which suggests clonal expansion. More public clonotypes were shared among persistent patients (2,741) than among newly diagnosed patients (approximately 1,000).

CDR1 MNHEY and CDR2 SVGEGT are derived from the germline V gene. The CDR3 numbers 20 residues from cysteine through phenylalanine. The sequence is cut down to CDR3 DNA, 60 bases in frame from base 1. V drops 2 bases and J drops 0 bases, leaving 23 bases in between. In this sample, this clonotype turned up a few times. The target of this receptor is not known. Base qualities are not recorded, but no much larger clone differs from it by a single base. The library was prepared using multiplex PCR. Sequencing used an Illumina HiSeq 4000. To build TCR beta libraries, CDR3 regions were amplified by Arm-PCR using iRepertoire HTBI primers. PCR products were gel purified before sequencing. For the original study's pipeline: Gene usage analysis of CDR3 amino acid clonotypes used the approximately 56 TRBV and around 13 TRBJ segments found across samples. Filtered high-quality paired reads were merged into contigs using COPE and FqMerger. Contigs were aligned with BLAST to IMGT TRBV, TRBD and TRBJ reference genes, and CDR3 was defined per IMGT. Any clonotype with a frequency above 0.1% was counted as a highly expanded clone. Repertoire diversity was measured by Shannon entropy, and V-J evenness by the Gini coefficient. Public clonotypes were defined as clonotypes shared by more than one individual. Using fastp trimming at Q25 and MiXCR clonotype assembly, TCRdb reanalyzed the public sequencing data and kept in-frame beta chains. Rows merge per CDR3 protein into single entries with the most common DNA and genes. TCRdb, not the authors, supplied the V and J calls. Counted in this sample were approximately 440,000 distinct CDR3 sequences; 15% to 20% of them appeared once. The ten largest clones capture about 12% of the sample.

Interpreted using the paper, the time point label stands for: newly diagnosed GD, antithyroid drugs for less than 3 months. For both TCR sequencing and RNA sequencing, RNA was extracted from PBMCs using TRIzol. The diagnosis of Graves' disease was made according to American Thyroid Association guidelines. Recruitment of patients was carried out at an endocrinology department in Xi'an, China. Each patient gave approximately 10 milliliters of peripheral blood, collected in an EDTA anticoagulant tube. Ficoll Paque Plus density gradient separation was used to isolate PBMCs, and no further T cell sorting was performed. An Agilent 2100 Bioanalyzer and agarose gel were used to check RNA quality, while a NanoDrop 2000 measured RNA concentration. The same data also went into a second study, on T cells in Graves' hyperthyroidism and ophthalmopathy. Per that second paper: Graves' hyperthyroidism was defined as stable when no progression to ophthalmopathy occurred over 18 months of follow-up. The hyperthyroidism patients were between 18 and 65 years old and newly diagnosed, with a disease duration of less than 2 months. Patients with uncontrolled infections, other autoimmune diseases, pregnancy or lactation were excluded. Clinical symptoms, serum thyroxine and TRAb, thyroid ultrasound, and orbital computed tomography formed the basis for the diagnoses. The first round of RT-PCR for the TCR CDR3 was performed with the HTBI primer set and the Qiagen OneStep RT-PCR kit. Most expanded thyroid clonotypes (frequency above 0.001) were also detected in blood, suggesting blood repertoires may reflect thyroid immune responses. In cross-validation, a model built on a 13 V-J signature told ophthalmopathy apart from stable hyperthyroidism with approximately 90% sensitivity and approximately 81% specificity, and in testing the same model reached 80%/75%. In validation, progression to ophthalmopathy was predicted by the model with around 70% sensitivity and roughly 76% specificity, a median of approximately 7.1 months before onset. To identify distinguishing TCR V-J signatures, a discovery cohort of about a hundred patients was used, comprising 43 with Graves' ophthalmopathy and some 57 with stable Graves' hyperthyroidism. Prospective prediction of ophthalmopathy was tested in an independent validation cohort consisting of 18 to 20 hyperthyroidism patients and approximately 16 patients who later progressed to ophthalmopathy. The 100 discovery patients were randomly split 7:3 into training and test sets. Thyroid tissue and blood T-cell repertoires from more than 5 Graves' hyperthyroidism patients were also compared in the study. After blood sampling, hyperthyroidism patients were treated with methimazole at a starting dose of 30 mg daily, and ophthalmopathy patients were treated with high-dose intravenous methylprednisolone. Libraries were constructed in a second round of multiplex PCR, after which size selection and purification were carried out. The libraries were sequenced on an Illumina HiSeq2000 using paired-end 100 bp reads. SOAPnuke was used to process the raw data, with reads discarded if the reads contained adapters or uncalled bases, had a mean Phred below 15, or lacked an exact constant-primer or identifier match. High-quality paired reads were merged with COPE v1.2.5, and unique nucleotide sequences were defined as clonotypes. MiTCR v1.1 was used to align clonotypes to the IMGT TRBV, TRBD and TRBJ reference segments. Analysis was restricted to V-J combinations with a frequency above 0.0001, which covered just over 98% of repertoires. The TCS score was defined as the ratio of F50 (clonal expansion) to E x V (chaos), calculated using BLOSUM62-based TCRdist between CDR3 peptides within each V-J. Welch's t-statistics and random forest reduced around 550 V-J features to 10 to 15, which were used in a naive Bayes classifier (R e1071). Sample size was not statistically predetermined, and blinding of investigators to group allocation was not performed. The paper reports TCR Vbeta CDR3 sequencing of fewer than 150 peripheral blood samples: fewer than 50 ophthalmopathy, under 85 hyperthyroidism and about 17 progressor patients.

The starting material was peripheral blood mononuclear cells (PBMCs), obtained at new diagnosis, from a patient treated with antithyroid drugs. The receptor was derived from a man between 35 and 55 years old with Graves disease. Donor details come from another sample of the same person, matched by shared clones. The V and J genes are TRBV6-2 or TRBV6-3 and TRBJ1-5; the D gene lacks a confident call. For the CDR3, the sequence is CASSYVFSRRAMLSNQPQHF. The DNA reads TGTGCCAGCAGTTACGTATTCTCTCGTAGGGCGATGCTTAGCAATCAGCCCCAGCATTTT.